This T cell receptor (beta chain) stems from a study of blood T cell repertoires in COVID-19. Study as a whole: PBMCs, B-cell-depleted T cells, or T cells provided the cDNA or gDNA that made up the material.

There are 16 residues in the CDR3. Germline V CDR1 and CDR2: LNHDA, SQIVND (reference sequence). The junction had 10 bases not matched to a gene; V was cut back by 9 bases and J by 0 bases. Profiling relied on immunoSEQ multiplex PCR, and the TCRdb table lists in-frame clones only, not all of them. The repertoire includes around 100,000 clones, 84% of them detected once, and 3.5% to 5.5% sits in the top ten. This clonotype originated in a human donor in a cohort sampled during active COVID-19. This chain joins TRBV19 and TRBJ2-2; 7 bases are a match to TRBD2. The sequencing sample was made of peripheral blood. CDR3 loop: CASSPLAAANTGELFF. The CDR3 DNA reads as TGTGCCAGCAGCCCCCTAGCGGCCGCGAACACCGGGGAGCTGTTTTTT. Full variable domain (missing parts from reference TRBV19 and TRBJ2-2): DGGITQSPKYLFRKEGQNVTLSCEQNLNHDAMYWYRQDPGQGLRLIYYSQIVNDFQKGDIAEGYSVSREKKESFPLTVTSAQKNPTAFYLCASSPLAAANTGELFFGEGSRLTVL.